This passage covers 16 T cell receptor beta chains from one sample sequenced in a study of glioma-infiltrating T cells. Amplification of TCR alpha and beta CDR3 regions from RNA used iRepertoire nested multiplex PCR. Via MiXCR, TCRdb re-called the multiplex PCR reads, giving one row per CDR3 protein. Among about 99,000 distinct CDR3 sequences listed, under 30% were seen once. The sample taken for sequencing was glioma tissue, nonneoplastic brain tissue, or PBMCs (not recorded which). The receptors derive from a human donor with low-grade glioma or glioblastoma, undergoing nonglioma brain surgery, or in good health (not recorded which).

The chain is built from TRBV12-3 or TRBV12-4 and TRBJ2-5, with D unclear. Trimming took off 6 bases at V and 1 base at J, with 12 bases between the two ends. This CDR3 contains 14 residues. The CDR3 protein is CASSTSRFQETQYF. CDR3 DNA: TGTGCCAGCAGCACCAGCAGGTTCCAAGAGACCCAGTACTTC.

This clonotype appeared a few times. This rearrangement joins TRBV7-3 to TRBJ1-1; D gene ambiguous. This CDR3 has 13 residues. CDR1 is SGHTA, CDR2 FQGTGA, per germline. Trimming removed 5 bases from V and 0 bases from J, with 7 bases in between. CDR3 sequence reads: CASSLPMNTEAFF. The CDR3 DNA reads as TGTGCCAGCAGCCTCCCAATGAACACTGAAGCTTTCTTT.

Concerning this clonotype: This could be a read error, since a much larger clone is one nucleotide away. This chain joins TRBV15 and TRBJ2-2; D is uncertain. This CDR3 is 13 amino acids long. Germline V lookup: CDR1 LNHNV, CDR2 YYDKDF (reference sequence). The CDR3 is CSTSAARTGELFF. The CDR3 DNA follows: TGTTCCACCAGCGCGGCGCGGACCGGGGAGCTGTTTTTT.

In its sample, this clonotype was seen many times. V and J are TRBV28 and TRBJ1-5; D call uncertain. This CDR3 is 13 amino acids long. From germline, CDR1 is MDHEN and CDR2 SYDVKM. The V end was cut by 8 bases, the J end by 2 bases, with 10 bases between. The CDR3 region is CASQLERNQPQHF. CDR3 DNA sequence: TGTGCCAGCCAGCTAGAACGCAATCAGCCCCAGCATTTT.

This clonotype was counted at least ten times. Written as DNA, the CDR3 is TGTGCCAGCAGTTTGGACATAAACTACGAGCAGTACTTC. Translation: CASSLDINYEQYF. This chain links TRBV28 with TRBJ2-7; perhaps TRBD1 as D (5 bases). Trimming took off 3 bases at V and 3 bases at J, with 9 bases between the two ends. CDR3 length: 13 residues. Looked up from germline, CDR1 is MDHEN and CDR2 is SYDVKM.

The chain joins TRBV3-1 to TRBJ2-3; D is perhaps TRBD2 (5 bases). The CDR3 runs to 18 residues. The V end was cut by 0 bases, the J end by 1 base, with 17 bases between. Germline V gene data show CDR1 as LGHDT and CDR2 as YNNKEL (reference sequence). The CDR3 DNA reads as TGTGCCAGCAGCCAAGAAAGCCTCGGGTGGGGAGGCACAGATACGCAGTATTTT. Amino acids: CASSQESLGWGGTDTQYF.

This rearrangement joins TRBV7-6 to TRBJ1-4; no reliable D call. The ends were cut back, 3 bases at V and 1 base at J, with 12 bases in the middle. From germline, CDR1 is SGHVS and CDR2 FNYEAQ. This CDR3 spans 16 amino acids. CDR3: CASSFAGPGTNEKLFF. DNA of the CDR3: TGTGCCAGCAGCTTCGCCGGACCGGGAACTAATGAAAAACTGTTTTTT.

On this clonotype: This may come from a read error, since a much larger clone is one base off. V gene TRBV20-1 combines with J gene TRBJ1-2; 10 positions agree with TRBD1. Germline V lookup: CDR1 DFQATT, CDR2 SNEGSKA (reference sequence). The CDR3 runs to 15 residues. The CDR3 bases are TGCAGTGCTAGGGTCGGGACAGGGGATTCTTATGTCTACACCTTC. Translated, it gives CSARVGTGDSYVYTF.

V is TRBV7-9 and J is TRBJ2-3; 9 bases match TRBD1. Germline V CDR1 and CDR2: SEHNR, FQNEAQ (reference sequence). This CDR3 is built from 13 residues. After removal of 3 bases from V and 8 bases from J, the junction contained 3 bases not matched to a gene. Here the CDR3 reads CASSLETGGTQYF. The CDR3 DNA reads TGTGCCAGCAGCTTGGAGACAGGGGGTACGCAGTATTTT.

A remark on this clonotype: A much more abundant neighbour one base away suggests this may be a read error. The rearrangement joins TRBV7-9 to TRBJ2-1; D uncertain. Germline-derived CDR1 and CDR2 are SEHNR and FQNEAQ (reference sequence). The CDR3 spans 11 residues. CDR3 coding DNA: TGTGCCAGCAGCCCCCTCAATGAGCAGTTATTC. Translated: CASSPLNEQLF.

This clonotype was detected many times. This chain links TRBV6-1 with TRBJ1-2, with unresolved D. The CDR3 has 12 residues. Trimming stripped 6 bases from V and 6 bases from J, with 11 bases between. The germline CDR1 and CDR2 sequences are MNHNS and SASEGT. CDR3 sequence: CASSMNQNGYTF. CDR3 bases: TGTGCCAGCAGCATGAACCAGAATGGCTACACCTTC.

Regarding this clonotype: The limits of the CDR3 on the DNA are not certain, so only TCRdb's listed CDR3 is given. The V and J genes are TRBV20-1 and TRBJ1-1; the DNA was not used to check the table's D call, TRBD1. Per germline, CDR1 DFQATT and CDR2 SNEGSKA (reference sequence). The CDR3 extends over 16 residues, inclusive of both ends. The CDR3 sequence is CSASKWAGGSRTEDFF.

This chain connects TRBV15 to TRBJ2-2; 9 positions match TRBD1. This CDR3 contains 16 residues. The germline CDR1 and CDR2 sequences are LNHNV and YYDKDF (reference sequence). The trim removed 1 base at V and 4 bases at J, leaving 4 bases unmatched. CDR3 coding DNA: TGTGCCACCAGCAGAGGGGACAGGGACAGCACCGGGGAGCTGTTTTTT. This encodes CATSRGDRDSTGELFF.

This clonotype has at least ten counts. The chain combines TRBV5-1 with TRBJ2-1; D is perhaps TRBD1 or TRBD2 (5 bases each). Germline assignment: CDR1 SGHRS and CDR2 YFSETQ. This CDR3 has 13 residues. V was clipped by 3 bases and J by 4 bases, with 8 bases between them. The CDR3 loop is CASSSGAYNEQFF. CDR3 coding DNA: TGCGCCAGCAGCTCCGGGGCTTACAATGAGCAGTTCTTC.

This clonotype has at least ten counts. This chain connects TRBV14 to TRBJ2-1; D call uncertain. The V gene lost 1 base and the J gene lost 4 bases, with 5 bases spanning the gap. The CDR3 consists of 13 residues. Germline assignment: CDR1 SGHDN and CDR2 FVKESK. CDR3 bases: TGTGCCAGCAGCCAAGGCACGTACAATGAGCAGTTCTTC. Encoded protein: CASSQGTYNEQFF.

Of note for this clonotype: This clone may be a read error of a much larger clone one base away. The chain recombines TRBV20-1 with TRBJ1-1; 7 bases align to TRBD1. Germline V lookup: CDR1 DFQATT, CDR2 SNEGSKA (reference sequence). This CDR3 comprises 15 residues. The CDR3 region has the DNA TGCAGTGCTAGCGGGAGGGGGCCCCAGAACACTGGAGCTTTCTTT. Its translation: CSASGRGPQNTGAFF.